The 16 T cell receptor beta chains given below trace back to one sample, sequenced in a study of neurological immune-mediated disorders. Stated time point: longitudinal time-point 3. TCRdb fed the 5' RACE reads into MiXCR, producing one record per CDR3 protein. The repertoire holds around 53,000 distinct CDR3 sequences, approximately 9.2% seen once, with 1.5% to 2% in the top ten. Input material: PBMCs. Receptors originate from a woman between 40 and 55 years old in good health.

The chain is built from TRBV5-5 and TRBJ2-7; D gene uncertain. V gave up 4 bases and J gave up 4 bases, with 12 bases separating them. CDR3 length equals 13 residues. Germline V CDR1 and CDR2: SGHKS, YYEKEE (reference sequence). DNA of the CDR3: TGTGCCAGCAGCCAGAGGAATTCTTACGAGCAGTACTTC. Amino acids: CASSQRNSYEQYF.

The table lists this clonotype with many counts. The V and J genes are TRBV7-2 and TRBJ1-5; 9 nucleotides agree with TRBD1. The CDR3 is made up of 14 amino acids. From germline, CDR1 is SGHTA and CDR2 FQGNSA. With 5 bases clipped from V and 5 bases from J, the junction kept 4 bases outside the gene matches. Here the CDR3 reads CASSTGQGHQPQHF. CDR3 sequence (DNA): TGTGCCAGCAGCACGGGACAGGGACATCAGCCCCAGCATTTT. Combining the CDR3 with reference TRBV7-2 and TRBJ1-5 gives the whole variable domain GAGVSQSPSNKVTEKGKDVELRCDPISGHTALYWYRQSLGQGLEFLIYFQGNSAPDKSGLPSDRFSAERTGGSVSTLTIQRTQQEDSAVYLCASSTGQGHQPQHFGDGTRLSIL.

The chain is built from TRBV4-3 and TRBJ2-3; possibly TRBD2 for D (6 bases). The germline V gene encodes CDR1 LGHNA and CDR2 YSLEER. The CDR3 sequence is 15 residues long. V dropped 1 base and J dropped 6 bases, with 14 bases sitting between them. CDR3 in amino acids: CASSQAGVGGDTQYF. In nucleotides, the CDR3 is TGCGCCAGCAGCCAAGCCGGCGTTGGAGGGGATACGCAGTATTTT.

Turning to this clonotype: Possible read error: a much larger clone is one base away. The chain carries TRBV27 and TRBJ2-7; D is possibly TRBD1 (5 bases). The ends were cut back, 4 bases at V and 0 bases at J, with 10 bases in the middle. Per the germline V gene, CDR1 is MNHEY and CDR2 is SMNVEV (reference sequence). This CDR3 has 14 residues. CDR3 nucleotides: TGTGCCAGCAGTTCGACGACAGCCTCCTACGAGCAGTACTTC. Encoded protein: CASSSTTASYEQYF.

This clonotype has ten or more counts. CDR3 sequence (DNA): TGCGCCAGCAGTCGAGAAACTAATGAAAAACTGTTTTTT. As protein: CASSRETNEKLFF. V and J are TRBV5-1 and TRBJ1-4; D call uncertain. CDR1 and CDR2 (germline): SGHRS, YFSETQ. The CDR3 loop spans 13 amino acids. V lost 5 bases and J 1 base, leaving 6 bases between the germline ends.

This clonotype was observed many times. This chain uses TRBV4-1 with TRBJ1-4; D remains unclear. Germline CDR1 MGHRA, CDR2 YSYEKL. The V and J ends lost 7 bases and 0 bases respectively, with 15 bases between them. The CDR3 consists of 16 residues. The CDR3 loop reads CASTPRGSATNEKLFF. DNA of the CDR3: TGCGCCAGCACCCCCCGAGGGTCAGCAACTAATGAAAAACTGTTTTTT.

There are many counts of this clonotype. The chain joins TRBV12-3 or TRBV12-4 to TRBJ2-7, with unresolved D. This CDR3 is 14 amino acids long. V lost 3 bases and J 2 bases, leaving 11 bases between the germline ends. The CDR3 DNA sequence: TGTGCCAGCAGTTTTCTCGGTCTCGCCTACGAGCAGTACTTC. Translation gives CASSFLGLAYEQYF.

This clonotype showed up many times. The chain recombines TRBV6-5 with TRBJ2-3, with unresolved D. V was shortened by 6 bases and J by 4 bases, with 17 bases between the two germline ends. CDR3 length: 15 amino acids. Germline V lookup: CDR1 MNHEY, CDR2 SVGAGI. The CDR3 DNA follows: TGTGCCAGCAGCGGTCAGGCCGACCTCCCAGATACGCAGTATTTT. It yields the protein CASSGQADLPDTQYF.

This clonotype was counted many times. The chain has TRBV7-2 and TRBJ1-1; no clear D. Germline CDR1 reads SGHTA; CDR2 reads FQGNSA. V gave up 5 bases and J gave up 0 bases, with 13 bases separating them. The CDR3 length is 15 residues. DNA of the CDR3: TGTGCCAGCAGCACTACCTACCGCATGAACACTGAAGCTTTCTTT. Its translation is CASSTTYRMNTEAFF.

Remarks on this clonotype: A read error may explain this, as a much larger clone is one base away. The V and J genes are TRBV7-2 and TRBJ2-7, with D maybe TRBD2 (6 bases). The CDR3 extends over 14 amino acids. V lost 5 bases and J lost 2, with 13 bases in between. CDR1 is SGHTA and CDR2 is FQGNSA in the germline V gene. As DNA, the CDR3 is TGTGCCAGCAGCCGACCGGGGGAACCCTACGAGCAGTACTTC. Its translation: CASSRPGEPYEQYF.

This clonotype showed up many times. The chain couples TRBV5-5 to TRBJ2-3, with D unclear. This CDR3 spans 13 amino acids. V was pared by 6 bases and J by 0 bases, with 8 bases between. In germline, CDR1 is SGHKS, CDR2 YYEKEE (reference sequence). In nucleotides, the CDR3 is TGTGCCAGCATGGTTTCTAGCACAGATACGCAGTATTTT. Protein sequence: CASMVSSTDTQYF.

This clonotype was seen at least ten times. J is TRBJ2-1 and V is TRBV27; D possibly corresponds to TRBD2 (6 bases). The CDR3 has 13 amino acids. Germline-derived CDR1 and CDR2 are MNHEY and SMNVEV (reference sequence). The V gene lost 7 bases and the J gene lost 7 bases, with 14 bases spanning the gap. The CDR3 DNA reads TGTGCCAGCACCCCGGGACTCGTGAATGAGCAGTTCTTC. This codes for CASTPGLVNEQFF.

This clonotype appeared many times. The V gene is TRBV29-1, the J gene TRBJ1-4; D not resolved. The germline CDR1 and CDR2 sequences are SQVTM and ANQGSEA. V dropped 6 bases and J dropped 0 bases, with 11 bases sitting between them. The CDR3 sequence is 14 residues long. CDR3 protein: CSVATGSTNEKLFF. The CDR3 DNA follows: TGCAGCGTGGCCACCGGATCAACTAATGAAAAACTGTTTTTT.

This clonotype turned up a few times. This sequence joins TRBV6-2 or TRBV6-3 and TRBJ2-3; D is uncertain. V lost 2 bases to trimming and J lost 7 bases, with 13 bases between them. The germline gives CDR1 MNHEY, CDR2 SVGEGT. This CDR3 has 14 residues. As DNA, the CDR3 is TGTGCCAGCAGTTACCCTCACTCGAGGAATACGCAGTATTTT. Its translation is CASSYPHSRNTQYF.

This clonotype was observed many times. V is TRBV7-3 and J is TRBJ2-3, with 16 bases identical to TRBD2. Germline loops: CDR1 SGHTA, CDR2 FQGTGA. The V and J ends lost 3 bases and 1 base, in that order; junction bases with no gene match: 13. The CDR3 length is 21 residues. In DNA form, the CDR3 reads TGTGCCAGCAGCTTCTTGACCGGGACTAGCGGGGGGGTAACGGGCACAGATACGCAGTATTTT. Protein: CASSFLTGTSGGVTGTDTQYF. Full variable domain (remainder filled in from reference TRBV7-3 and TRBJ2-3): GAGVSQTPSNKVTEKGKYVELRCDPISGHTALYWYRQSLGQGPEFLIYFQGTGAADDSGLPNDRFFAVRPEGSVSTLKIQRTERGDSAVYLCASSFLTGTSGGVTGTDTQYFGPGTRLTVL.

The table lists this clonotype with many counts. The chain carries TRBV5-1 and TRBJ1-2, with D possibly TRBD1 on 5 matching bases. V was trimmed by 4 bases and J by 0 bases, leaving 13 bases between them. The germline V gene encodes CDR1 SGHRS and CDR2 YFSETQ. The CDR3 is 15 residues long. CDR3 loop: CASSPSGPANYGYTF. In DNA form, the CDR3 reads TGCGCCAGCAGCCCGTCGGGGCCCGCTAACTATGGCTACACCTTC.